This paragraph reports one TCR beta chain. The antigen remains unidentified. Sequenced by immunoSEQ multiplex PCR; TCRdb stores in-frame clones only, minus some. Here the sample spans about 82,000 clones, just over 85% being singletons. These data belong to a study of OX40 agonist ivuxolimab in advanced cancers. Findings of the study overall: Low levels of normalized T-cell clonal expansion also appeared in some nonresponders. Individuals who were partial responders at 0.1-3.0 mg/kg had clonal expansion that ranked among the lowest.

The CDR3 consists of 17 residues. Germline V gene lookup returns CDR1 SGHVS and CDR2 FQNEAQ. V shed 5 bases and J 1 base; nucleotides not matched to a gene: 3. Sequencing was performed on CD4+ or CD8+ T cells sorted from blood, taken in a trial of the OX40 agonist ivuxolimab. The origin of this receptor is an adult with an advanced solid tumor such as melanoma, head and neck, liver or kidney cancer. V gene TRBV7-8 combines with J gene TRBJ2-2; 14 nucleotides align to TRBD2. The CDR3 bases are TGTGCCAGCAGCCTGGGACTAGCGGGAGAGAACACCGGGGAGCTGTTTTTT. As protein: CASSLGLAGENTGELFF.